This is a list of T cell receptor beta chains from one sample in a study of blood T cell repertoires in COVID-19. The assay was immunoSEQ multiplex PCR, and TCRdb's table has in-frame clones only and misses some. The table shows a few hundred thousand clones, with approximately 90% occurring only once. Sequencing was carried out using PBMCs or T cells enriched from blood (not recorded which). The receptor set was obtained from a woman aged 40 to 49 who had been exposed to COVID-19. Both conserved end residues are part of each CDR3.

CDR3aa: CASSLADSSTDTQYF
j_gene: TRBJ2-3
v_gene: TRBV5-4
len: 15

CDR3aa: CASSLRGGRADTQYF
j_gene: TRBJ2-3
v_gene: TRBV7-2
len: 15

CDR3aa: CATSRDIGGEEQYF
j_gene: TRBJ2-7
v_gene: TRBV15
len: 14

CDR3aa: CASSFIDRTYEQYF
j_gene: TRBJ2-7
v_gene: TRBV27
len: 14

CDR3aa: CASGLEGDRKF
j_gene: TRBJ2-3
v_gene: TRBV18
len: 11

CDR3aa: CASSQGHRINYGYTF
j_gene: TRBJ1-2
v_gene: TRBV3-1/TRBV3-2
len: 15

CDR3aa: CASSPILDHEAFF
j_gene: TRBJ1-1
v_gene: TRBV18
len: 13

CDR3aa: CASKTSSYEQYF
j_gene: TRBJ2-7
v_gene: TRBV30
len: 12

CDR3aa: CASSIGGGIGELFF
j_gene: TRBJ2-2
v_gene: TRBV19
len: 14

CDR3aa: CASSRIPGTLGEQYF
j_gene: TRBJ2-7
v_gene: TRBV18
len: 15

CDR3aa: CASSPFLTGSSYEQYF
j_gene: TRBJ2-7
v_gene: TRBV18
len: 16

CDR3aa: CASSVETKNIQYF
j_gene: TRBJ2-4
v_gene: TRBV7-9
len: 13

CDR3aa: CASRGGNSGNTIYF
j_gene: TRBJ1-3
v_gene: TRBV2
len: 14

CDR3aa: CASSWGVRNYGYTF
j_gene: TRBJ1-2
v_gene: TRBV5-4
len: 14

CDR3aa: CASRRGGSNEQFF
j_gene: TRBJ2-1
v_gene: TRBV7-9
len: 13

CDR3aa: CASSWGDARYGYTF
j_gene: TRBJ1-2
v_gene: TRBV19
len: 14

CDR3aa: CASSPLANYGYTF
j_gene: TRBJ1-2
v_gene: TRBV12-3/TRBV12-4
len: 13

CDR3aa: CASSFRYTGELFF
j_gene: TRBJ2-2
v_gene: TRBV7-9
len: 13

CDR3aa: CSVAKGLAREQYF
j_gene: TRBJ2-7
v_gene: TRBV29-1
len: 13

CDR3aa: CASSLQTGTRETQYF
j_gene: TRBJ2-5
v_gene: TRBV11-2
len: 15

CDR3aa: CSVQNNSRNQPQHF
j_gene: TRBJ1-5
v_gene: TRBV29-1
len: 14

CDR3aa: CAWSATGGSYGYTF
j_gene: TRBJ1-2
v_gene: TRBV30
len: 14

CDR3aa: CASSLGVAAGTEAFF
j_gene: TRBJ1-1
v_gene: TRBV5-1
len: 15

CDR3aa: CATGRGVAASMGEQYF
j_gene: TRBJ2-7
v_gene: TRBV15
len: 16

CDR3aa: CASNLAGGAQYF
j_gene: TRBJ2-7
v_gene: TRBV6-5
len: 12

CDR3aa: CASSNSLAGETYNEQFF
j_gene: TRBJ2-1
v_gene: TRBV21-1
len: 17

CDR3aa: CATSDSGLAGPGLYF
j_gene: TRBJ2-7
v_gene: TRBV24-1
len: 15

CDR3aa: CASSPVSGQLVDGYTF
j_gene: TRBJ1-2
v_gene: TRBV18
len: 16

CDR3aa: CASSSIPGNRLYEQYF
j_gene: TRBJ2-7
v_gene: TRBV5-1
len: 16

CDR3aa: CASSPRTSSIDTQYF
j_gene: TRBJ2-3
v_gene: TRBV18
len: 15

CDR3aa: CASRPGTGWNYGYTF
j_gene: TRBJ1-2
v_gene: TRBV19
len: 15

CDR3aa: CASSALAGANTGELFF
j_gene: TRBJ2-2
v_gene: TRBV10-1
len: 16

CDR3aa: CAWSVQQGNQPQHF
j_gene: TRBJ1-5
v_gene: TRBV30
len: 14

CDR3aa: CASRDRGPTEAFF
j_gene: TRBJ1-1
v_gene: TRBV2
len: 13

CDR3aa: CASSLNWASGRAPWDEQFF
j_gene: TRBJ2-1
v_gene: TRBV5-4
len: 19

CDR3aa: CASSRDRVRGYTF
j_gene: TRBJ1-2
v_gene: TRBV7-9
len: 13

CDR3aa: CASSLSEVYEQYF
j_gene: TRBJ2-7
v_gene: TRBV7-9
len: 13

CDR3aa: CASSLLGASGNTIYF
j_gene: TRBJ1-3
v_gene: TRBV14
len: 15

CDR3aa: CASRGRGEGGYTF
j_gene: TRBJ1-2
v_gene: TRBV7-2
len: 13

CDR3aa: CASSPTGTEAFF
j_gene: TRBJ1-1
v_gene: TRBV7-9
len: 12

CDR3aa: CASGRGRSLNEKLFF
j_gene: TRBJ1-4
v_gene: TRBV10-2
len: 15

CDR3aa: CASSHRQGVNTEAFF
j_gene: TRBJ1-1
v_gene: TRBV14
len: 15

CDR3aa: CASSDGTDKF
j_gene: TRBJ2-7
v_gene: TRBV6-1
len: 10

CDR3aa: CSASPRGSENQPQHF
j_gene: TRBJ1-5
v_gene: TRBV20-1
len: 15

CDR3aa: CASSLGVGQGARRNTEAFF
j_gene: TRBJ1-1
v_gene: TRBV7-2
len: 19

CDR3aa: CASSFGLGTSPNTGELFF
j_gene: TRBJ2-2
v_gene: TRBV7-2
len: 18

CDR3aa: CASAGGQQETQYF
j_gene: TRBJ2-5
v_gene: TRBV21-1
len: 13

CDR3aa: CASSQGQGSASPLHF
j_gene: TRBJ1-6
v_gene: TRBV3-1/TRBV3-2
len: 15

CDR3aa: CASSPGQQFSGHEQYF
j_gene: TRBJ2-7
v_gene: TRBV7-9
len: 16

CDR3aa: CASSELRGRTGELFF
j_gene: TRBJ2-2
v_gene: TRBV2
len: 15

CDR3aa: CASSLSGGRGPDTQYF
j_gene: TRBJ2-3
v_gene: TRBV11-1
len: 16

CDR3aa: CASSAPGTEFYGYTF
j_gene: TRBJ1-2
v_gene: TRBV10-1
len: 15

CDR3aa: CASSLSGDTQYF
j_gene: TRBJ2-3
v_gene: TRBV12-3/TRBV12-4
len: 12

CDR3aa: CASSFDRGLSQPQHF
j_gene: TRBJ1-5
v_gene: TRBV5-5
len: 15

CDR3aa: CASSRGEGEYGYTF
j_gene: TRBJ1-2
v_gene: TRBV5-1
len: 14

CDR3aa: CASSSGTSGELYEQYF
j_gene: TRBJ2-7
v_gene: TRBV3-1/TRBV3-2
len: 16

CDR3aa: CASSQTSGGMNEQFF
j_gene: TRBJ2-1
v_gene: TRBV6-4
len: 15

CDR3aa: CASSLSLFGQPQHF
j_gene: TRBJ1-5
v_gene: TRBV27
len: 14